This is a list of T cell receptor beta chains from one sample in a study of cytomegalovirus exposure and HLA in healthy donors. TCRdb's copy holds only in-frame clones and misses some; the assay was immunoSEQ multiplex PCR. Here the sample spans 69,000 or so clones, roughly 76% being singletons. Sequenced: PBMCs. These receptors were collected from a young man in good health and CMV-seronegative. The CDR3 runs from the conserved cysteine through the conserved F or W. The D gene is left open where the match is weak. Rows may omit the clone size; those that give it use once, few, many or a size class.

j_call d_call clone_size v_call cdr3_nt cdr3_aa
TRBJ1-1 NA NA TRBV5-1 TGCGCCAGCAGCTTGGATTGGGGAGGAGGAACTGAAGCTTTCTTT CASSLDWGGGTEAFF
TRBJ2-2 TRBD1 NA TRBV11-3 TGTGCCAGCAGCCTGGGACAGGGTAAAAGGACCGGGGAGCTGTTTTTT CASSLGQGKRTGELFF
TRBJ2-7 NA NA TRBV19 TGTGCCAGTAGTGGACCGGACTACGAGCAGTACTTC CASSGPDYEQYF
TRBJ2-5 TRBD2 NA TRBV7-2 TGTGCCAGCAGCCTACGGACTAGCGGGGGGATGGGGGAGACCCAGTACTTC CASSLRTSGGMGETQYF
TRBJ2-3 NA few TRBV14 TGTGCCAGCAGCCCACTAGCAGTCACAGATACGCAGTATTTT CASSPLAVTDTQYF
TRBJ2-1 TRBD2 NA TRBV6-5 TGTGCCAGCAGTTACGGCGGGGGGGCCAATGAGCAGTTCTTC CASSYGGGANEQFF
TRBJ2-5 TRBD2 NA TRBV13 TGTGCCAGCAGCACTACGACTAGCGGGGGGGAAGAGACCCAGTACTTC CASSTTTSGGEETQYF
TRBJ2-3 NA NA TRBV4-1 TGCGCCAGCAGCCAAGTGGAGGGACCTACAGATACGCAGTATTTT CASSQVEGPTDTQYF
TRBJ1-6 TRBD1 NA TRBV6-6 TGTGCCAGCAGGAGGGACAGCACCTATAATTCACCCCTCCACTTT CASRRDSTYNSPLHF
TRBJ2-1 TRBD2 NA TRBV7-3 TGTGCCAGCAGCTTAACGGGACTAGCGTTGTCCATGACCTCCTACAATGAGCAGTTCTTC CASSLTGLALSMTSYNEQFF
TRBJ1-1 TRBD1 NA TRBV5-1 TGCGCCAGCAGCTTGGACCCCGGACAGGGGAGAGCTGAAGCTTTCTTT CASSLDPGQGRAEAFF
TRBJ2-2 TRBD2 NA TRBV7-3 TGTGCCAGCAGCTTAGGGCTAGCGGGCCTCACCGGGGAGCTGTTTTTT CASSLGLAGLTGELFF
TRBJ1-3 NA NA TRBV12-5 TGTGCTAGTGCCCCCTACCCGGACAGCTCTGGAAACACCATATATTTT CASAPYPDSSGNTIYF
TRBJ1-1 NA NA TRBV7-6 TGTGCCAGCAGTCGAACCCCGGGGAGTGAAGCTTTCTTT CASSRTPGSEAFF
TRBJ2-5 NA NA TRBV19 TGTGCCAGTAGTATCGGAGGAACTTACCAAGAGACCCAGTACTTC CASSIGGTYQETQYF
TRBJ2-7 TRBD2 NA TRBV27 TGTGCCAGCAGTCCCGCCCCGGGGGGGCCGGGTGAGCAGTACTTC CASSPAPGGPGEQYF
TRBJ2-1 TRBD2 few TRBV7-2 TGTGCCAGCAGCTTAGCCGGGACTAGCGGCGCCGATGAGCAGTTCTTC CASSLAGTSGADEQFF
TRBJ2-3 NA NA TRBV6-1 TGTGCCAGCAGTGATTGGCAAAAGGGGGATACGCAGTATTTT CASSDWQKGDTQYF
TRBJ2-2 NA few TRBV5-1 TGCGCCAGCAGCTGGAGCACGGACACCGGGGAGCTGTTTTTT CASSWSTDTGELFF
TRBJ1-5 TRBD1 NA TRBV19 TGTGCCAGTAGTAGGAGACAGGGTAGGGGGGATCAGCCCCAGCATTTT CASSRRQGRGDQPQHF
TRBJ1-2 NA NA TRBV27 TGTGCCAGCAGTTTTACGGCTCAGGGGCAGGGCTATGGCTACACCTTC CASSFTAQGQGYGYTF
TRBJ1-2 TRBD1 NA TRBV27 TGTGCCAGCAGTTTAATTGGTCTTGACAGGGAAGGCTATGGCTACACCTTC CASSLIGLDREGYGYTF
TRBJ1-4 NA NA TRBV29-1 TGCAGCGTCTCGGACAGTACGGATGAAAAACTGTTTTTT CSVSDSTDEKLFF
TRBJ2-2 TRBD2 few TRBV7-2 TGTGCCAGCAGCTTAGTAGGACTAGCCCCCACCGGGGAGCTGTTTTTT CASSLVGLAPTGELFF
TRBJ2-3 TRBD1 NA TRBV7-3 TGTGCCAGCAGCTTATGGTTGAGGACAGGGGCCGAAGATACGCAGTATTTT CASSLWLRTGAEDTQYF
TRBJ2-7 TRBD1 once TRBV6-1 TGTGCCAGCAGTGGGGTGGGACAGGGGGCTAACGAGCAGTACTTC CASSGVGQGANEQYF
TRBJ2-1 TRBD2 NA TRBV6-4 TGTGCCAGCAGTGACTCAGCGGGGTCCTACAATGAGCAGTTCTTC CASSDSAGSYNEQFF
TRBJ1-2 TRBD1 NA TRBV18 TGTGCCAGCTCACCCGACAGGGCAGCTAACTATGGCTACACCTTC CASSPDRAANYGYTF
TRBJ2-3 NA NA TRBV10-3 TGTGCCATCAGTGAGTCGACGAGGGGGATCACAGATACGCAGTATTTT CAISESTRGITDTQYF
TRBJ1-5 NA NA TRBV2 TGTGCCAGCAACCGTACAGGGAATCAGCCCCAGCATTTT CASNRTGNQPQHF
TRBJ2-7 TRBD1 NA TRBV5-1 TGCGCCAGCAGCTTGGGTGCAGGGGGTGCCTACGAGCAGTACTTC CASSLGAGGAYEQYF
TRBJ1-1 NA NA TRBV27 TGTGCCAGCAGTTTAGAAGAGGGACTCACTGAAGCTTTCTTT CASSLEEGLTEAFF
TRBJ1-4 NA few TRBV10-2 TGCGCCAGCAGTGGGGGGGGGTATGAAAAACTGTTTTTT CASSGGGYEKLFF
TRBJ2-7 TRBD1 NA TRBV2 TGTGCCAGCAGTTTCGACAGGGCCTCCTACGAGCAGTACTTC CASSFDRASYEQYF
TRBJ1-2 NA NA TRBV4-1 TGCGCCAGCAGCCAAGGCCCCTCTTCACAGGGACGGTATGGCTACACCTTC CASSQGPSSQGRYGYTF
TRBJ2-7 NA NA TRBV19 TGTGCCAGTAGTAGCGGGGTGGCGTACGAGCAGTACTTC CASSSGVAYEQYF
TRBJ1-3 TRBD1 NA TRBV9 TGTGCCAGCAGCGTTGGGGACAGGGGGCCGGCAGGAAACACCATATATTTT CASSVGDRGPAGNTIYF
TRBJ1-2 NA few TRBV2 TGTGCCAGCAGTGATGGCGGGTTTAACTATGGCTACACCTTC CASSDGGFNYGYTF
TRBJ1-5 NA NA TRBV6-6 TGTGCCAGCACTATGACCGGGAATCAGCCCCAGCATTTT CASTMTGNQPQHF
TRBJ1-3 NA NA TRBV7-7 TGTGCCAGCAGCTTAGATGGCAGCTCTGGAAACACCATATATTTT CASSLDGSSGNTIYF
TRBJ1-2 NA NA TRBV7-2 TGTGCCAGCAGCGGCCGACAGGTTTATGGCTACACCTTC CASSGRQVYGYTF
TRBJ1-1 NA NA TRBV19 TGTGCCAGTAGTATAGATCTCAACAGTGAAGCTTTCTTT CASSIDLNSEAFF
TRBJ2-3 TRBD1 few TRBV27 TGTGCCAGCAGTCCCCGGACAGGGGGAAACACAGATACGCAGTATTTT CASSPRTGGNTDTQYF
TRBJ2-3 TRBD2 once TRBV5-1 TGCGCCAGCAGCCGAGATGAGGGACTAGCGGGGAGCACAGATACGCAGTATTTT CASSRDEGLAGSTDTQYF
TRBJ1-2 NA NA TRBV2 TGTGCCAGCAGGATGGACAGCTATGGCTACACCTTC CASRMDSYGYTF
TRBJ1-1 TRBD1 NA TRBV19 TGTGCCAGTAGTAAGGACAGGGCCGTCACTGAAGCTTTCTTT CASSKDRAVTEAFF
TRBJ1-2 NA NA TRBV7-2 TGTGCCAGCAGCTTAGGGCCGAACTATGGCTACACCTTC CASSLGPNYGYTF
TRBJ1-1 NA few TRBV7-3 TGTGCCAGCAGCTTAGCTCGACAGTCTAACACTGAAGCTTTCTTT CASSLARQSNTEAFF